These T cell receptor beta chains were read from a single sample in a study of CD8+ T cells in alopecia areata. Clones were read by immunoSEQ multiplex PCR, and TCRdb kept only the in-frame ones, dropping some. Among approximately 200,000 clones listed, over 45% were seen once. The input for sequencing was CD4+ T cells sorted from blood, taken at week 24, from a patient treated with tofacitinib. Receptors originate from a human donor with alopecia areata. CDR3s include the opening cysteine and the closing phenylalanine or tryptophan. The order of the fields is V gene, D gene, J gene, clone size, CDR3 protein, CDR3 DNA. D genes are given only for firm matches. A clone size is listed for some rows: how often the clone was seen (once, few, many), or a class if it is expanded.

TRBV10-3	NA	TRBJ2-7	few	CAISEGVSSSYEQYF	TGTGCCATCAGTGAAGGGGTCTCGAGCTCCTACGAGCAGTACTTC
TRBV5-1	NA	TRBJ1-2	NA	CASSLGFEYGYTF	TGCGCCAGCAGCTTGGGTTTTGAGTATGGCTACACCTTC
TRBV15	TRBD2	TRBJ2-1	NA	CATSRRTSGKNEQFF	TGTGCCACCAGCAGAAGGACTAGCGGGAAGAATGAGCAGTTCTTC
TRBV4-3	NA	TRBJ2-3	many	CASSPERDTADTQYF	TGCGCCAGCAGCCCCGAGCGGGACACCGCGGATACGCAGTATTTT
TRBV6-5	NA	TRBJ1-4	NA	CASSPRRATNEKLFF	TGTGCCAGCAGTCCCCGCAGAGCAACTAATGAAAAACTGTTTTTT
TRBV7-6	TRBD2	TRBJ2-1	NA	CASSQRGSSYNEQFF	TGTGCCAGCAGTCAGCGGGGGAGCTCCTACAATGAGCAGTTCTTC
TRBV28	NA	TRBJ2-7	NA	CASSPYAKGEQYF	TGTGCCAGCAGTCCATACGCGAAGGGCGAGCAGTACTTC
TRBV2	NA	TRBJ2-7	NA	CASSVYEQYF	TGTGCCAGCAGTGTATACGAGCAGTACTTC
TRBV4-2	TRBD1	TRBJ2-7	NA	CASSQGQGANEQYF	TGTGCCAGCAGCCAAGGGCAGGGGGCCAACGAGCAGTACTTC
TRBV2	NA	TRBJ1-1	NA	CASSQGRTEAFF	TGTGCCAGCAGCCAGGGTCGCACTGAAGCTTTCTTT
TRBV2	TRBD1	TRBJ1-6	NA	CASGRQGGYNSPLHF	TGTGCCAGCGGACGACAGGGAGGCTATAATTCACCCCTCCACTTT
TRBV9	TRBD1	TRBJ2-7	once	CASSYRTGDEQYF	TGTGCCAGCAGCTATAGGACAGGGGACGAGCAGTACTTC
TRBV5-1	NA	TRBJ2-6	NA	CASSSFSGANVLTF	TGCGCCAGCAGCTCCTTCTCTGGGGCCAACGTCCTGACTTTC
TRBV7-8	NA	TRBJ2-5	once	CASSLVQGGRPETQYF	TGTGCCAGCAGCTTAGTTCAGGGTGGGCGGCCGGAGACCCAGTACTTC
TRBV6-6	NA	TRBJ1-1	once	CASSPQHATEAFF	TGTGCCAGCAGTCCTCAGCATGCGACTGAAGCTTTCTTT
TRBV7-2	TRBD2	TRBJ2-1	few	CASSSSGLAGDSYNEQFF	TGTGCCAGCAGCTCCAGCGGACTAGCGGGAGATTCTTACAATGAGCAGTTCTTC
TRBV7-2	NA	TRBJ1-5	few	CASSFRSEGDQPQHF	TGTGCCAGCAGCTTTAGGTCGGAGGGAGATCAGCCCCAGCATTTT
TRBV30	NA	TRBJ2-5	NA	CAWHIRETQYF	TGTGCCTGGCACATCAGGGAGACCCAGTACTTC
TRBV15	TRBD2	TRBJ2-7	NA	CATSRSSGGADEQYF	TGTGCCACCAGCAGATCTAGCGGGGGGGCTGACGAGCAGTACTTC
TRBV6-5	NA	TRBJ2-7	NA	CASRHPSSYEQYF	TGTGCCAGCCGTCACCCAAGCTCCTACGAGCAGTACTTC
TRBV30	TRBD1	TRBJ1-5	NA	CAWSVGTASNQPQHF	TGTGCCTGGAGTGTAGGGACAGCGAGCAATCAGCCCCAGCATTTT
TRBV5-4	NA	TRBJ2-5	NA	CASSLTQTEGQETQYF	TGTGCCAGCAGCCTAACTCAGACGGAGGGGCAAGAGACCCAGTACTTC
TRBV6-1	NA	TRBJ2-5	NA	CASSEYPQETQYF	TGTGCCAGCAGTGAATACCCCCAAGAGACCCAGTACTTC
TRBV30	NA	TRBJ2-1	few	CAWSVHRGNEQFF	TGTGCCTGGAGTGTACACCGGGGGAATGAGCAGTTCTTC
TRBV5-1	NA	TRBJ2-7	NA	CASSLTGPRQYF	TGCGCCAGCAGCTTGACTGGCCCCAGGCAGTACTTC
TRBV28	NA	TRBJ2-5	NA	CASSVVGRRGETQYF	TGTGCCAGCAGTGTAGTCGGGAGAAGGGGAGAGACCCAGTACTTC
TRBV6-5	TRBD1	TRBJ1-5	NA	CASSQDRERPQHF	TGTGCCAGCAGTCAGGACAGGGAGCGACCCCAGCATTTT
TRBV29-1	NA	TRBJ1-1	NA	CSVTPRVNTEAFF	TGCAGCGTTACGCCAAGGGTGAACACTGAAGCTTTCTTT
TRBV29-1	TRBD1	TRBJ2-7	few	CSVEIGTGYYEQYF	TGCAGCGTGGAGATAGGGACAGGGTACTACGAGCAGTACTTC
TRBV9	NA	TRBJ2-1	NA	CASSPNPYGPSSYNEQFF	TGTGCCAGCAGCCCAAACCCCTATGGGCCGAGCTCCTACAATGAGCAGTTCTTC
TRBV5-1	TRBD2	TRBJ2-5	few	CASSLAIAGMETQYF	TGCGCCAGCAGCTTGGCGATAGCGGGGATGGAGACCCAGTACTTC
TRBV9	TRBD2	TRBJ2-1	NA	CASTPAGGSYNEQFF	TGTGCCAGCACCCCAGCGGGAGGGTCCTACAATGAGCAGTTCTTC